The rows below give T cell receptor beta chains drawn from one sample of a study of T cells in Graves' hyperthyroidism and ophthalmopathy. TCRdb passed the multiplex PCR reads through MiXCR, listing each CDR3 protein once. The sample has 530,000 or so distinct CDR3 sequences; about 15% are singletons. The sequencing sample was made of blood. These receptors came from a woman under 30 with Graves' ophthalmopathy. Both conserved end residues are part of each CDR3. A D gene is named only where the DNA matches it firmly. Clone size, where shown, is once, few, many, or a class for clones that have expanded.

d_call j_call clone_size v_call cdr3_aa cdr3_nt
TRBD2 TRBJ2-2 few TRBV20-1 CSARESAGARTGELFF TGCAGTGCTAGAGAATCGGCGGGAGCAAGGACCGGGGAGCTGTTTTTT
TRBD1 TRBJ1-2 many TRBV28 CASYFPGQGLNYGYTF TGTGCCAGTTACTTCCCCGGACAGGGTTTGAACTATGGCTACACCTTC
TRBD1 TRBJ1-1 few TRBV9 CASSARRQGNTEAFF TGTGCCAGCAGCGCCCGAAGACAGGGAAACACTGAAGCTTTCTTT
NA TRBJ2-6 few TRBV7-3 CASSTGGGVAGANVLTF TGTGCCAGCAGCACCGGAGGGGGGGTCGCTGGGGCCAACGTCCTGACTTTC
NA TRBJ2-1 many TRBV30 CAWSLGGSYNEQFF TGTGCCTGGAGCCTGGGGGGCTCCTACAATGAGCAGTTCTTC
TRBD1 TRBJ2-2 many TRBV28 CASRRDRSNTGELFF TGTGCCAGCAGAAGGGACAGGTCGAACACCGGGGAGCTGTTTTTT
NA TRBJ2-3 many TRBV20-1 CSASGDLSTDTQYF TGCAGTGCTAGCGGGGACTTAAGCACAGATACGCAGTATTTT
NA TRBJ1-5 many TRBV7-9 CASSLGGRGQPQHF TGTGCCAGCAGCTTGGGGGGTCGGGGTCAGCCCCAGCATTTT
NA TRBJ1-2 NA TRBV5-4 CASSESGVYGYTF TGTGCCAGCAGTGAGTCAGGGGTATATGGCTACACCTTC
NA TRBJ1-5 many TRBV12-3/TRBV12-4 CASRTSGARSNQPQHF TGTGCCAGCAGGACCTCGGGGGCGCGAAGCAATCAGCCCCAGCATTTT
NA TRBJ1-4 few TRBV6-1 CASLRVAIPQGTNEKLFF TGTGCCAGTTTGAGGGTGGCCATTCCTCAAGGAACTAATGAAAAACTGTTTTTT
NA TRBJ1-5 NA TRBV28 CASSLEGLGKQPQHF TGTGCCAGCAGTTTAGAGGGGCTGGGTAAACAGCCCCAGCATTTT
NA TRBJ1-1 few TRBV7-9 CASSLDRPGPNTEAFF TGTGCCAGCAGCTTAGATCGCCCGGGGCCAAACACTGAAGCTTTCTTT
NA TRBJ1-1 many TRBV7-8 CASTHRGHVTEAFF TGTGCCAGCACCCATCGGGGGCACGTCACTGAAGCTTTCTTT
NA TRBJ2-2 few TRBV29-1 CSVENRLSGTGELFF TGCAGCGTGGAAAACAGACTTTCCGGCACCGGGGAGCTGTTTTTT
NA TRBJ2-1 few TRBV3-1 CASSQDRGDLSYNEQFF TGCGCCAGCAGCCAAGATAGGGGGGACCTGTCCTACAATGAGCAGTTCTTC
NA TRBJ1-1 few TRBV3-1 CASSEARQVNTEAFF TGTGCCAGCAGCGAAGCGAGGCAGGTGAACACTGAAGCTTTCTTT
NA TRBJ2-5 few TRBV4-2 CASSQDIGQDTQYF TGTGCCAGCAGCCAAGATATTGGGCAGGACACACAGTACTTC
TRBD2 TRBJ2-5 few TRBV6-2/TRBV6-3 CASSYAGGNQETQYF TGTGCCAGCAGTTACGCGGGGGGAAACCAAGAGACCCAGTACTTC
TRBD1 TRBJ2-7 NA TRBV18 CASSPSFSGTGLYEQYF TGTGCCAGCTCACCAAGCTTCTCCGGGACAGGGTTATACGAGCAGTACTTC
NA TRBJ1-2 many TRBV7-8 CASSPGQHEKNYGYTF TGTGCCAGCAGCCCTGGACAGCACGAAAAGAACTATGGCTACACCTTC
NA TRBJ1-5 few TRBV11-2 CASSFDIGQPQHF TGTGCCAGCAGCTTCGACATAGGCCAGCCCCAGCATTTT
NA TRBJ2-7 many TRBV7-9 CASSESGSSYEQYF TGTGCCAGCAGCGAATCCGGGAGCTCCTACGAGCAGTACTTC
TRBD2 TRBJ2-1 many TRBV7-2 CASSPSRGSSYNEQFF TGTGCCAGCAGCCCGTCGCGGGGGAGCTCCTACAATGAGCAGTTCTTC
NA TRBJ1-1 few TRBV25-1 CASSDASGNTEAFF TGTGCCAGCAGTGATGCCAGTGGGAACACTGAAGCTTTCTTT
NA TRBJ2-2 many TRBV28 CASTSRRVQNGELFF TGTGCCAGCACCTCCCGGAGGGTCCAGAACGGGGAGCTGTTTTTT
NA TRBJ1-5 NA TRBV6-2/TRBV6-3 CASRAPGVGNQPQHF TGTGCCAGCAGAGCTCCAGGGGTGGGCAATCAGCCCCAGCATTTT
TRBD2 TRBJ2-7 NA TRBV29-1 CSVAGAGGRSPYYEQYF TGCAGCGTTGCAGGCGCGGGGGGGCGATCCCCTTACTACGAGCAGTACTTC
NA TRBJ2-3 NA TRBV4-1 CASSQDAPGQLSTDTQYF TGCGCCAGCAGCCAAGACGCCCCTGGACAGCTGAGCACAGATACGCAGTATTTT
NA TRBJ1-5 NA TRBV15 CATSPEGNQPQHF TGTGCCACCAGCCCCGAGGGCAATCAGCCCCAGCATTTT
NA TRBJ2-7 many TRBV3-1 CASSPWSLSPDEQYF TGTGCCAGCAGCCCCTGGTCCCTGTCCCCGGACGAGCAGTACTTC